Below are 10 T cell receptor beta chains sequenced from a single sample in a study of blood T cells in healthy people across ages. With a J-beta primer mix and a sample-barcoded 5' primer, a second PCR ran roughly 6 to 11 cycles. TCRdb used MiXCR to reprocess the 5' RACE reads, holding one entry per CDR3 protein. This table holds around 1,700,000 distinct CDR3 sequences, 28% found once. The sequenced sample consisted of blood. The receptors here all came from a woman between 25 and 40 years old in good health.

This clonotype showed up just a few times. The chain combines TRBV5-1 with TRBJ1-2; D uncertain. There are 15 residues in the CDR3. Trimming left V 5 bases short and J 0 bases short, with 14 bases between. Germline V gene lookup returns CDR1 SGHRS and CDR2 YFSETQ. The CDR3 here is CASRLTSTANYGYTF. The CDR3 DNA sequence: TGCGCCAGCAGATTGACCTCAACAGCTAACTATGGCTACACCTTC.

This chain links TRBV6-6 with TRBJ1-2, with D maybe TRBD1 (5 bases). V lost 6 bases, J lost 4 bases, and 15 bases lay in between. The CDR3 contains 14 residues. Germline-derived CDR1 and CDR2 are MNHNY and SVGAGI (reference sequence). The DNA for the CDR3 is TGTGCCAGCAGGAGTAGCAGGGAGGGCTATGGCTACACCTTC. This gives the protein CASRSSREGYGYTF.

Only a few counts were recorded for this clonotype. J is TRBJ2-7 and V is TRBV15; D remains ambiguous. There are 13 residues in the CDR3. Trimming stripped 10 bases from V and 3 bases from J, with 16 bases between. The germline gives CDR1 LNHNV, CDR2 YYDKDF (reference sequence). This CDR3 reads CAINGRPIYEQYF. In nucleotides, the CDR3 is TGTGCCATCAATGGAAGGCCGATCTACGAGCAGTACTTC. Full variable domain (rest looked up from reference TRBV15 and TRBJ2-7): DAMVIQNPRYQVTQFGKPVTLSCSQTLNHNVMYWYQQKSSQAPKLLFHYYDKDFNNEADTPDNFQSRRPNTSFCFLDIRSPGLGDTAMYLCAINGRPIYEQYFGPGTRLTVT.

V and J are TRBV6-2 or TRBV6-3 and TRBJ2-1, with 9 nucleotides matching TRBD1. The V gene's germline CDR1 is MNHEY and CDR2 SVGEGT. This CDR3 is 16 amino acids long. Germline trimming cut 6 bases from V and 7 bases from J; bases unmatched to any gene: 13. As DNA, the CDR3 is TGTGCCAGCAGACAACGAACAGGGGGCGCCGGGAATGAGCAGTTCTTC. It is translated as CASRQRTGGAGNEQFF.

Only a few counts were recorded for this clonotype. The chain uses TRBV5-1 and TRBJ1-2; D is unclear. The CDR3 runs to 17 residues. Deletions cut 0 bases from V and 1 base from J, with 16 bases between. Germline V gives CDR1 SGHRS, CDR2 YFSETQ. The DNA of the CDR3 is TGCGCCAGCAGCTTGGGGACGGACGGCGTTTATAACTATGGCTACACCTTC. This translates into CASSLGTDGVYNYGYTF.

This sequence joins TRBV28 and TRBJ1-1; possible D gene TRBD1, 5 bases. The germline V gene encodes CDR1 MDHEN and CDR2 SYDVKM. Between the trimmed V and J ends, which lost 2 bases and 12 bases, there was a span of 13 bases. This CDR3 is built from 12 residues. The CDR3 loop is CASSLIQGNTFF. In DNA form, the CDR3 reads TGTGCCAGCAGTTTAATCCAGGGTAACACTTTCTTT.

About this clonotype: A junction end diverges from the germline sequence, so it may reflect a read error. The chain carries TRBV5-1 and TRBJ2-4; maybe TRBD2 (6 bases). The DNA end is a closer match to TRBJ2-7, so the J assignment may be wrong. In germline, CDR1 is SGHRS, CDR2 YFSETQ. The CDR3 is 14 residues long. The CDR3 nucleotides read TGCGCCAACAGCTCTTGGACGGGAGTCTACGAGCAGTACTTC. Residues: CANSSWTGVYEQYF.

This clonotype was picked up a small number of times. The J gene is TRBJ1-2, the V gene TRBV30, with 9 bases identical to TRBD1. This CDR3 region has 12 residues. The V and J ends lost 3 bases and 4 bases, in that order; junction bases with no gene match: 0. The germline CDR1 and CDR2 sequences are GTSNPN and SVGIG (reference sequence). This CDR3 is CAWRDRGYGYTF. CDR3 DNA sequence: TGTGCCTGGAGGGACAGGGGCTATGGCTACACCTTC.

There are a few counts of this clonotype. V is TRBV7-6 and J is TRBJ2-6; the D is unclear. The CDR3 loop spans 15 amino acids. Germline loops: CDR1 SGHVS, CDR2 FNYEAQ. V was clipped by 0 bases and J by 4 bases, with 7 bases between them. The CDR3 DNA reads as TGTGCCAGCAGCTTAGCGTCCGGGGGGGCCAACGTCCTGACTTTC. This translates into CASSLASGGANVLTF.

This clonotype was seen more than once but under ten times. The chain is built from TRBV5-1 and TRBJ2-1; D remains unclear. The CDR3 has 14 amino acids. Germline V gives CDR1 SGHRS, CDR2 YFSETQ. V dropped 0 bases and J dropped 8 bases, with 12 bases sitting between them. CDR3 in amino acids: CASSLVNSLDEQFF. The CDR3 DNA reads TGCGCCAGCAGCTTGGTTAATAGCCTGGATGAGCAGTTCTTC.